The TCR beta chain under discussion was sequenced for a study of blood T cell repertoires in COVID-19. The data were produced by immunoSEQ multiplex PCR, yet TCRdb's version contains in-frame clones alone and is incomplete. Here the sample spans tens of thousands of clones, about 92% being singletons. Trimming took 2 bases from V and 0 from J, leaving 15 bases between them. Looked up from germline, CDR1 is SGHRS and CDR2 is YFSETQ. The CDR3 is 17 amino acids. The rearrangement links TRBV5-1 to TRBJ1-5; a possible D gene is TRBD1 (5 bases). This sequence originates from a man over 45 with acute or convalescent COVID-19. Sequenced input: peripheral blood. The CDR3 protein is CASSFNRTGYSNQPQHF. CDR3 DNA: TGCGCCAGCAGCTTCAACAGGACGGGTTATAGCAATCAGCCCCAGCATTTT.